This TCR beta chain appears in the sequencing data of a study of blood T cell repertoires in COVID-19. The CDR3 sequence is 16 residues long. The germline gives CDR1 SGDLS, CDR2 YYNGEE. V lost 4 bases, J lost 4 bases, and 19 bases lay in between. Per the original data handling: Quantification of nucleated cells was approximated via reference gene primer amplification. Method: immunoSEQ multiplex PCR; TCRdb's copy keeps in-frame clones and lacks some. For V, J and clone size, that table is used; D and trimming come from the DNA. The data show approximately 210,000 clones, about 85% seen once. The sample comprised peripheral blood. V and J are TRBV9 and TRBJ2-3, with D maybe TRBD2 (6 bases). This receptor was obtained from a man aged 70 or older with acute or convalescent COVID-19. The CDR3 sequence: CASSPAGGVGSDTQYF. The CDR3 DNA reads TGTGCCAGCAGCCCCGCCGGGGGAGTGGGGTCAGATACGCAGTATTTT.